This T cell receptor (beta chain) was sequenced during a study of CD4 T cells in relation to SARS-CoV-2 and coronaviruses. Study overall: Controls used an HIV-1 Nef peptide pool or no peptide.

The unexposed donors gave CD4+ T cells in about 2010-2019, prior to COVID-19. Isolation of CD4+ T cells took place after approximately eleven days in culture. Of note for this clone: Antigen: not known.

TCRdb's copy holds only in-frame clones and misses some; the assay was immunoSEQ multiplex PCR. The sample has 20,000 to 25,000 clones; around 74% are singletons. The sequence was obtained from a human donor in good health. Material for sequencing was CD4+ T cells from PBMCs, cultured in vitro.

The CDR3 nucleotides read TGCGCCAGCAGCCTCGCCAGCGGGAGGTTTGCAGATACGCAGTATTTT. This gives the protein CASSLASGRFADTQYF. This rearrangement joins TRBV4-1 to TRBJ2-3, with TRBD2 matching 9 bases. After removal of 4 bases from V and 4 bases from J, the junction contained 9 bases not matched to a gene. The CDR3 covers 16 residues. CDR1 MGHRA and CDR2 YSYEKL come from the germline V gene.